This T cell receptor (beta chain) was recorded in a study of human T cells and chemical hapten exposure. Study details: All through the approximately 23-week study, the scalp of each patient received diphenylcyclopropenone doses weekly.

Time point defined: patch test 1, 2 weeks after DPC sensitization. Treatment defined: therapeutic diphenylcyclopropenone sensitization with weekly scalp DPC. Each patch test followed a blood draw. This clonotype was seen repeatedly, ten times or more. The CDR3 is 13 amino acids. The germline gives CDR1 DFQATT, CDR2 SNEGSKA (reference sequence). V lost 5 bases and J 6 bases, leaving 14 bases between the germline ends. As handled by the study authors: Counts of TCRs in each sample centred on a median of around 96,000 and extended from approximately 21,000 to 630,000. Each CDR3 protein gets one entry after TCRdb re-called the RACE reads with MiXCR. The V and J calls follow TCRdb's processing rather than the paper's. The table shows approximately 340,000 distinct CDR3 sequences, with approximately 6.9% occurring only once.

The clonotype was recovered from a young woman with alopecia areata. Some clones in this sample may be carry-over from other donors' samples. The chain employs TRBV20-1 and TRBJ2-1; TRBD1 is a possible D gene (5 bases). This sample comprised whole blood, obtained in connection with sensitization to the hapten diphenylcyclopropenone (DPC). As DNA, the CDR3 is TGCAGTGCTTCACCAGACAGCCTCAATGAGCAGTTCTTC. This gives the protein CSASPDSLNEQFF.